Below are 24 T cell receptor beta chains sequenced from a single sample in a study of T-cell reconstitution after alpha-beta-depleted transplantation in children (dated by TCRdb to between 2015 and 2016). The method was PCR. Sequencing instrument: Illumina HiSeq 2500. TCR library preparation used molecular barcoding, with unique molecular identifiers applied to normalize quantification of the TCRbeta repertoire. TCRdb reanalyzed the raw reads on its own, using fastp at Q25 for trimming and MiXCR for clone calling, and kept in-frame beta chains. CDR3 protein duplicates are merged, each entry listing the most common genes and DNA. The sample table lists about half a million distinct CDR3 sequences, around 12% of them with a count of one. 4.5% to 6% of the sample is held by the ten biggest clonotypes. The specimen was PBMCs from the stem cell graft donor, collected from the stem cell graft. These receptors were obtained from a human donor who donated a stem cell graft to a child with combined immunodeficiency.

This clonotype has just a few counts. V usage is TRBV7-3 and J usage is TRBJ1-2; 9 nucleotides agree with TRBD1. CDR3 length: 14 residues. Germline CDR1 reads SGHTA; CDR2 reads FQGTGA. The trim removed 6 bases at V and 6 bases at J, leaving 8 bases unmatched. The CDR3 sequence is CASSPGQGTDGYTF. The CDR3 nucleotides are TGTGCCAGCAGTCCGGGACAGGGCACCGATGGCTACACCTTC.

CDR3 protein: CSVEGGPQETQYF. Here the CDR3 DNA reads TGCAGCGTTGAAGGGGGACCCCAAGAGACCCAGTACTTC. V usage is TRBV29-1 and J usage is TRBJ2-5; D assignment may be TRBD1 or TRBD2 (5 bases each). This CDR3 has 13 amino acids. The germline gives CDR1 SQVTM, CDR2 ANQGSEA. Trimming removed 1 base from V and 1 base from J, with 7 bases in between.

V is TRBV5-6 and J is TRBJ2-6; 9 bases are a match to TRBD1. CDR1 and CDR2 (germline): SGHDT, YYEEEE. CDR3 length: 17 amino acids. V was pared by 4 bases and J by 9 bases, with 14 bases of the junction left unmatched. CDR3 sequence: CASSADRGFFLVNVLTF. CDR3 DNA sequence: TGTGCCAGCAGCGCGGACAGGGGATTCTTCTTGGTCAACGTCCTGACTTTC. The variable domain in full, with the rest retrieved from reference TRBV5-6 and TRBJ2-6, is DAGVTQSPTHLIKTRGQQVTLRCSPKSGHDTVSWYQQALGQGPQFIFQYYEEEERQRGNFPDRFSGHQFPNYSSELNVNALLLGDSALYLCASSADRGFFLVNVLTFGAGSRLTVL.

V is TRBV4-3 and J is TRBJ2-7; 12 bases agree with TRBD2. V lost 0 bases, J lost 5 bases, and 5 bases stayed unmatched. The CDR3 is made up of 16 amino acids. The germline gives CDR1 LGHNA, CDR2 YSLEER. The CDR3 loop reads CASSQDRLAGVDEQYF. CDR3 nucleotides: TGCGCCAGCAGCCAAGACCGACTAGCGGGGGTAGACGAGCAGTACTTC.

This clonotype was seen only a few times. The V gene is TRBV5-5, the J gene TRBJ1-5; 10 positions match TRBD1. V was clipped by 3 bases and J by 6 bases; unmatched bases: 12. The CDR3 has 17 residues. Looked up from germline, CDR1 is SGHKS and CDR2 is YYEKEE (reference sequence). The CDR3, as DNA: TGTGCCAGCAGCTCCACGACAGGGGGCTTTGTCGCTCAGCCCCAGCATTTT. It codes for CASSSTTGGFVAQPQHF. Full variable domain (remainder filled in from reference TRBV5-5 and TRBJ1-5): DAGVTQSPTHLIKTRGQQVTLRCSPISGHKSVSWYQQVLGQGPQFIFQYYEKEERGRGNFPDRFSARQFPNYSSELNVNALLLGDSALYLCASSSTTGGFVAQPQHFGDGTRLSIL.

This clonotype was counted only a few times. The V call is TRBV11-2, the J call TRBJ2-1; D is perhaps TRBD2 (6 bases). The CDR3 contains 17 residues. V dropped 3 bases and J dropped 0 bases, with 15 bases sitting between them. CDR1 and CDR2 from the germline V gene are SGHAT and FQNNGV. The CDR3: CASSFIPGGTSYNEQFF. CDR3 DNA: TGTGCCAGCAGCTTTATTCCCGGCGGGACCTCCTACAATGAGCAGTTCTTC.

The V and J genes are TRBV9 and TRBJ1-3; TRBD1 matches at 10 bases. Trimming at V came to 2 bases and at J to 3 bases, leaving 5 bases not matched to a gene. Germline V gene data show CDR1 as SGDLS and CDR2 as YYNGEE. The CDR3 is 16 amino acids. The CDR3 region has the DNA TGTGCCAGCAGCGTCCGACAGGGGGCTGGTGGAAACACCATATATTTT. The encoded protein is CASSVRQGAGGNTIYF.

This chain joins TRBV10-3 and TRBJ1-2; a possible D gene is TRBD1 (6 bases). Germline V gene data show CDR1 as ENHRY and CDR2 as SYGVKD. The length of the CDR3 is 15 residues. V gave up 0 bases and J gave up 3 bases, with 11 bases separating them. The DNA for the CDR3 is TGTGCCATCAGTGAGTCCTGGGGGCGAGACTATGGCTACACCTTC. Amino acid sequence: CAISESWGRDYGYTF.

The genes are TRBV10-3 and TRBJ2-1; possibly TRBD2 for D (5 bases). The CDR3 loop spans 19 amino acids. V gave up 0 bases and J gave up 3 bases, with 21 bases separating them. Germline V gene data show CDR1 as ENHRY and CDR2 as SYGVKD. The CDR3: CAISESVPRPGLYYNEQFF. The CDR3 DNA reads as TGTGCCATCAGTGAGTCGGTCCCTCGTCCGGGGTTGTACTACAATGAGCAGTTCTTC.

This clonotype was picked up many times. Written as DNA, the CDR3 is TGCGCCAGCAGCCGCATACTAGCGGGGGGCCTTGGCACCGGGGAGCTGTTTTTT. Translating it yields CASSRILAGGLGTGELFF. This chain links TRBV4-3 with TRBJ2-2; 12 positions match TRBD2. With 4 bases clipped from V and 4 bases from J, the junction kept 10 bases outside the gene matches. CDR3 size: 18 residues. Germline CDR1 LGHNA, CDR2 YSLEER.

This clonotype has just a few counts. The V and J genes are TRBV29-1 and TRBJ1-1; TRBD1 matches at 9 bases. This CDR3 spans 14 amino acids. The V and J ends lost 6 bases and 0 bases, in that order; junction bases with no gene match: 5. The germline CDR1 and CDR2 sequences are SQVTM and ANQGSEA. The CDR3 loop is CSVTGTGMNTEAFF. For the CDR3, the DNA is TGCAGCGTAACCGGGACAGGGATGAACACTGAAGCTTTCTTT.

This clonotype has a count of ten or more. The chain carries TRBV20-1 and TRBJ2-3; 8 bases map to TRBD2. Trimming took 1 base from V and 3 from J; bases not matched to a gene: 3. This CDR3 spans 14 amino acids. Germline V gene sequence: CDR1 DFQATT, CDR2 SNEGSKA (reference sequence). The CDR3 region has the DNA TGCAGTGCTAGAGTCAGCGGGAGAACAGATACGCAGTATTTT. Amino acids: CSARVSGRTDTQYF.

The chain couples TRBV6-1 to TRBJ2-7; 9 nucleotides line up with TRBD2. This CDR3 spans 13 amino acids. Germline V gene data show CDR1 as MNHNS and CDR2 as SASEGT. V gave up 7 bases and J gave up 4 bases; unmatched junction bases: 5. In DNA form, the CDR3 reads TGTGCCAGCATCGGGACTAGCAGTTACGAGCAGTACTTC. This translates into CASIGTSSYEQYF.

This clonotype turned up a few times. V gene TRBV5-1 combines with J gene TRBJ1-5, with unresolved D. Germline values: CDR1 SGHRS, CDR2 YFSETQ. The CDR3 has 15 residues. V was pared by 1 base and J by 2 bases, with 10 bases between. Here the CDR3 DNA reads TGCGCCAGCAGCTTGTCGGGAAACGGCAATCAGCCCCAGCATTTT. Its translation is CASSLSGNGNQPQHF.

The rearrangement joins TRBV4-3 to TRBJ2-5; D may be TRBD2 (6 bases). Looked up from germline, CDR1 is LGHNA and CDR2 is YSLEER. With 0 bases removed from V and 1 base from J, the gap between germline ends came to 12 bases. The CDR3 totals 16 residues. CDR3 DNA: TGCGCCAGCAGCCAAGAGGGGGGACGGTCCCAAGAGACCCAGTACTTC. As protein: CASSQEGGRSQETQYF.

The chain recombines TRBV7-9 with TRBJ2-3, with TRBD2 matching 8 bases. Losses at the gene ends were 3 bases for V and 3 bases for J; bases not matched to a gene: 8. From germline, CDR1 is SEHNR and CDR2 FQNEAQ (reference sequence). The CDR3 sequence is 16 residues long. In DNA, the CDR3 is TGTGCCAGCAGCTTCAGACCGGGAGGGCTTACAGATACGCAGTATTTT. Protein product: CASSFRPGGLTDTQYF. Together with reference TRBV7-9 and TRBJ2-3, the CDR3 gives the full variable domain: DTGVSQNPRHKITKRGQNVTFRCDPISEHNRLYWYRQTLGQGPEFLTYFQNEAQLEKSRLLSDRFSAERPKGSFSTLEIQRTEQGDSAMYLCASSFRPGGLTDTQYFGPGTRLTVL.

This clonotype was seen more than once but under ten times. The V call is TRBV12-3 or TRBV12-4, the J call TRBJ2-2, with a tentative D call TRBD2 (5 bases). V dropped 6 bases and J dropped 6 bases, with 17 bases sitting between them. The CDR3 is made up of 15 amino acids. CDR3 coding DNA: TGTGCCAGCAGGACCAGCGTGGGGAGACCCGGGGAGCTGTTTTTT. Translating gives CASRTSVGRPGELFF.

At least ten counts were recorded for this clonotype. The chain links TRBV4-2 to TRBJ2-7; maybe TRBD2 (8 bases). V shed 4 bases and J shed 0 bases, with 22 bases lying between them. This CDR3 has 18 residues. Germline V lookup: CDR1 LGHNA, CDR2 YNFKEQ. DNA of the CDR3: TGTGCCAGCAGCCGACGAGCGGGGGACAGTTATCCCTCCTACGAGCAGTACTTC. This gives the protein CASSRRAGDSYPSYEQYF.

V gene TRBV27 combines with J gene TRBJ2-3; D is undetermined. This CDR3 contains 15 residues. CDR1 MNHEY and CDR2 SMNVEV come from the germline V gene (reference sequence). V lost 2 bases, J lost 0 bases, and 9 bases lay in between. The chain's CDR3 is CASSLQGFSTDTQYF. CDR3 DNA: TGTGCCAGCAGTTTACAAGGGTTCAGCACAGATACGCAGTATTTT.

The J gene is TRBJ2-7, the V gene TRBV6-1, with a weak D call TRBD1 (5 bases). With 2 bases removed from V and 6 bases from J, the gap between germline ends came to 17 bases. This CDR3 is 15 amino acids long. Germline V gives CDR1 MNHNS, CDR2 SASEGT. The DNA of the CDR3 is TGTGCCAGCAGTGAATTTCCAGGGTGGGCAGGCGAGCAGTACTTC. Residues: CASSEFPGWAGEQYF.

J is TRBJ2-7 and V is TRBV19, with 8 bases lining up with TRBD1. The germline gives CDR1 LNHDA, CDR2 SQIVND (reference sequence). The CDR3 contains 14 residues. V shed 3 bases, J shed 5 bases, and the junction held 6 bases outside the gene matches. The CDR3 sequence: CASSMGTGSHEQYF. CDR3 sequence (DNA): TGTGCCAGTAGTATGGGGACAGGATCCCACGAGCAGTACTTC. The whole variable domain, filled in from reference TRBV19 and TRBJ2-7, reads DGGITQSPKYLFRKEGQNVTLSCEQNLNHDAMYWYRQDPGQGLRLIYYSQIVNDFQKGDIAEGYSVSREKKESFPLTVTSAQKNPTAFYLCASSMGTGSHEQYFGPGTRLTVT.

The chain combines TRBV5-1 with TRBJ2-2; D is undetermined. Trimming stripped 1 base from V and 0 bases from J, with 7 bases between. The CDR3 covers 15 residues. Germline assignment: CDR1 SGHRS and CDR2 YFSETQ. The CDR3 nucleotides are TGCGCCAGCAGCTTGTCCAGGTCGAACACCGGGGAGCTGTTTTTT. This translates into CASSLSRSNTGELFF. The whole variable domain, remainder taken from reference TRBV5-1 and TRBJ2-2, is KAGVTQTPRYLIKTRGQQVTLSCSPISGHRSVSWYQQTPGQGLQFLFEYFSETQRNKGNFPGRFSGRQFSNSRSEMNVSTLELGDSALYLCASSLSRSNTGELFFGEGSRLTVL.

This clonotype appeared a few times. CDR3 in amino acids: CASSPGERRAQYF. The CDR3 DNA reads TGTGCCAGCAGCCCGGGGGAACGGAGGGCCCAGTACTTC. The chain uses TRBV12-3 or TRBV12-4 and TRBJ2-5; D possibly corresponds to TRBD2 (6 bases). V was clipped by 6 bases and J by 9 bases, with 17 bases between them. The length of the CDR3 is 13 residues.

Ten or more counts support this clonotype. The CDR3 protein is CASSSTTSYQETQYF. CDR3 coding DNA: TGTGCCAGCAGCTCGACCACCTCGTACCAAGAGACCCAGTACTTC. This sequence joins TRBV7-9 and TRBJ2-5; D is unclear. The germline gives CDR1 SEHNR, CDR2 FQNEAQ (reference sequence). This CDR3 contains 15 residues. V dropped 4 bases and J dropped 0 bases, with 12 bases sitting between them.